These T cell receptor beta chains were read from a single sample in a study of CD8 T cells in seronegative destructive rheumatoid arthritis. The data were produced by immunoSEQ multiplex PCR, yet TCRdb's version contains in-frame clones alone and is incomplete. Among roughly 13,000 clones listed, around 83% were seen once. The sequenced sample consisted of CD8+ T cells from blood. These receptor sequences come from a woman aged 30 to 49 with seronegative destructive rheumatoid arthritis. CDR3s include the opening cysteine and the closing phenylalanine or tryptophan. Fields, in order: D gene, V gene, J gene, clone size, CDR3 DNA, CDR3 protein. The D gene is left open where the match is weak. A row's size may be missing; if present it is once, few, many or a size class.

D: NA
V: TRBV6-5
J: TRBJ1-1
size: NA
DNA: TGTGCCAGCAGTCCCTGGGGGGGAATGAACACTGAAGCTTTCTTT
CDR3: CASSPWGGMNTEAFF

D: TRBD2
V: TRBV9
J: TRBJ2-2
size: once
DNA: TGTGCCAGCAGCCAGTCTAGCGGGGGCCCGTTTATCGGGGAGCTGTTTTTT
CDR3: CASSQSSGGPFIGELFF

D: NA
V: TRBV30
J: TRBJ1-5
size: NA
DNA: TGTGCCTGGCTTCCTAGCAATCAGCCCCAGCATTTT
CDR3: CAWLPSNQPQHF

D: NA
V: TRBV6-4
J: TRBJ2-1
size: NA
DNA: TGTGCCAGCAGTGCCCTTCTCGCGGGGATCAATGAGCAGTTCTTC
CDR3: CASSALLAGINEQFF

D: NA
V: TRBV2
J: TRBJ1-1
size: NA
DNA: TGTGCCAGCAGTCCCGGGGGAGGGTTGGTGAACACTGAAGCTTTCTTT
CDR3: CASSPGGGLVNTEAFF

D: NA
V: TRBV2
J: TRBJ2-1
size: NA
DNA: TGTGCCAGCAGTGAAAATCTTCTCTACAATGAGCAGTTCTTC
CDR3: CASSENLLYNEQFF

D: TRBD2
V: TRBV28
J: TRBJ2-7
size: NA
DNA: TGTGCCAGCCTAGCGCGGGGCGGGGGGCCTCTGGAGCAGTACTTC
CDR3: CASLARGGGPLEQYF

D: NA
V: TRBV4-1
J: TRBJ2-7
size: NA
DNA: TGCGCCAGCAGCTTGGAGGCCAGGACCTACGAGCAGTACTTC
CDR3: CASSLEARTYEQYF

D: NA
V: TRBV27
J: TRBJ2-7
size: NA
DNA: TGTGCCAGCAGTTTAATCGCGGGACAGAACTCCTACGAGCAGTACTTC
CDR3: CASSLIAGQNSYEQYF

D: NA
V: TRBV4-1
J: TRBJ2-3
size: NA
DNA: TGCGCCAGCAGCCGGAAGGACGGGAACACAGATACGCAGTATTTT
CDR3: CASSRKDGNTDTQYF

D: NA
V: TRBV5-6
J: TRBJ2-5
size: NA
DNA: TGTGCCAGCAGCCTCCGGGATCCTCAAGAGACCCAGTACTTC
CDR3: CASSLRDPQETQYF

D: TRBD1
V: TRBV27
J: TRBJ1-5
size: NA
DNA: TGTGCCAGCAGCCTCGTGGCAGGGGGACAGCCCCAGCATTTT
CDR3: CASSLVAGGQPQHF

D: NA
V: TRBV29-1
J: TRBJ2-1
size: NA
DNA: TGCAGCGTTGAAGTAATGACTACTACCTACAATGAGCAGTTCTTC
CDR3: CSVEVMTTTYNEQFF

D: NA
V: TRBV7-9
J: TRBJ2-7
size: NA
DNA: TGTGCCAGCAGCTTTATTCCCTACGAGCAGTACTTC
CDR3: CASSFIPYEQYF

D: TRBD2
V: TRBV9
J: TRBJ2-5
size: NA
DNA: TGTGCCAGCAGCGTTGGGACTAGCGGACAAGAGACCCAGTACTTC
CDR3: CASSVGTSGQETQYF

D: TRBD2
V: TRBV9
J: TRBJ2-1
size: NA
DNA: TGTGCCAGCAGCGTAAGCGGGGGGGGATACAATGAGCAGTTCTTC
CDR3: CASSVSGGGYNEQFF

D: TRBD1
V: TRBV7-3
J: TRBJ2-1
size: NA
DNA: TGTGCCAGCAGCTTAACGTCGGGACAGGGGAATGAGCAGTTCTTC
CDR3: CASSLTSGQGNEQFF

D: NA
V: TRBV21-1
J: TRBJ2-3
size: NA
DNA: TGTGCCAGCAAGGGGGGGGATACGCAGTATTTT
CDR3: CASKGGDTQYF

D: NA
V: TRBV14
J: TRBJ2-7
size: NA
DNA: TGTGCCAGCAGCCATCGGGTGGATCACGAGCAGTACTTC
CDR3: CASSHRVDHEQYF

D: NA
V: TRBV4-1
J: TRBJ1-1
size: NA
DNA: TGCGCCAGCAGCCAACTAATGAACACTGAAGCTTTCTTT
CDR3: CASSQLMNTEAFF

D: NA
V: TRBV9
J: TRBJ1-1
size: NA
DNA: TGTGCCAGCAGCGTAGCTACCGGGTACACTGAAGCTTTCTTT
CDR3: CASSVATGYTEAFF

D: NA
V: TRBV7-9
J: TRBJ2-3
size: NA
DNA: TGTGCCACCCTAGGACATAGCACAGATACGCAGTATTTT
CDR3: CATLGHSTDTQYF

D: TRBD1
V: TRBV7-9
J: TRBJ2-2
size: NA
DNA: TGTGCCAGCAGCCCCAGACAGGGAGACACCGGGGAGCTGTTTTTT
CDR3: CASSPRQGDTGELFF

D: NA
V: TRBV4-1
J: TRBJ1-1
size: NA
DNA: TGCGCCAGCAGCCGATTTCACCCGGAGGAAACTGAAGCTTTCTTT
CDR3: CASSRFHPEETEAFF

D: NA
V: TRBV28
J: TRBJ2-1
size: NA
DNA: TGTGCCAGCAGTCTCGTATTGGCCCCCAATGAGCAGTTCTTC
CDR3: CASSLVLAPNEQFF

D: NA
V: TRBV5-1
J: TRBJ1-2
size: NA
DNA: TGCGCCAGCAGTTGGGACACTAACTATGGCTACACCTTC
CDR3: CASSWDTNYGYTF

D: TRBD1
V: TRBV29-1
J: TRBJ1-2
size: NA
DNA: TGCAGCGTTGATCGTAGAGGACAGGGAGCCTACACCTTC
CDR3: CSVDRRGQGAYTF

D: NA
V: TRBV7-6
J: TRBJ2-7
size: NA
DNA: TGTGCCAGCAGCTCTGGAGCCCCCTACGAGCAGTACTTC
CDR3: CASSSGAPYEQYF

D: NA
V: TRBV27
J: TRBJ2-7
size: NA
DNA: TGTGCCAGCAGTTTAGAAGCGGCATACTCCTACGAGCAGTACTTC
CDR3: CASSLEAAYSYEQYF

D: TRBD1
V: TRBV28
J: TRBJ2-1
size: NA
DNA: TGTGCCAGCATGGGCAGGGGGTTGGGTGAGCAGTTCTTC
CDR3: CASMGRGLGEQFF

D: TRBD2
V: TRBV7-6
J: TRBJ2-1
size: NA
DNA: TGTGCCAGCAGCTACGGCGGGGGGGCTGGTTACAATGAGCAGTTCTTC
CDR3: CASSYGGGAGYNEQFF

D: NA
V: TRBV7-9
J: TRBJ1-6
size: NA
DNA: TGTGCCAGCACCAAGGGAGGGGGTTCACCCCTCCACTTT
CDR3: CASTKGGGSPLHF

D: NA
V: TRBV4-1
J: TRBJ1-5
size: NA
DNA: TGCGCCAGCAGCCTGGAGGGCAGGCTCCCCTTATTAAATCAGCCCCAGCATTTT
CDR3: CASSLEGRLPLLNQPQHF

D: TRBD2
V: TRBV5-1
J: TRBJ2-3
size: once
DNA: TGCGCCAGCATTCTAGCGGGGAACACAGATACGCAGTATTTT
CDR3: CASILAGNTDTQYF

D: TRBD2
V: TRBV9
J: TRBJ2-1
size: NA
DNA: TGTGCCAGCAGCGTAGTAGCGGGGGGGAGGGAGCAGTTCTTC
CDR3: CASSVVAGGREQFF

D: TRBD2
V: TRBV15
J: TRBJ2-5
size: NA
DNA: TGTGCCACCAGCAGGGGCAGTAGCGGGGTGAGGGAGACCCAGTACTTC
CDR3: CATSRGSSGVRETQYF

D: NA
V: TRBV30
J: TRBJ1-1
size: NA
DNA: TGTGCCTGGAGTTCCTGGAGCGGCCCGGAAGCTTTCTTT
CDR3: CAWSSWSGPEAFF

D: TRBD1
V: TRBV29-1
J: TRBJ2-1
size: NA
DNA: TGCAGCGTTGAAAAGGGGGCCTCCTACAATGAGCAGTTCTTC
CDR3: CSVEKGASYNEQFF

D: TRBD1
V: TRBV7-9
J: TRBJ1-5
size: NA
DNA: TGTGCCAGCAGCTTAGCCGGGACAGGTATTAATCAGCCCCAGCATTTT
CDR3: CASSLAGTGINQPQHF

D: NA
V: TRBV5-1
J: TRBJ1-2
size: once
DNA: TGCGCCAGCAGCTTGGGGGCGACAGCTTATGGCTACACCTTC
CDR3: CASSLGATAYGYTF

D: NA
V: TRBV30
J: TRBJ1-3
size: NA
DNA: TGTGCCTGGAGTGGGGGCAACTCTGGAAACACCATATATTTT
CDR3: CAWSGGNSGNTIYF

D: NA
V: TRBV2
J: TRBJ2-3
size: NA
DNA: TGTGCCAGCAGCGCACCCATCACAGGGCCTCTCACAGATACGCAGTATTTT
CDR3: CASSAPITGPLTDTQYF

D: NA
V: TRBV28
J: TRBJ2-2
size: few
DNA: TGTGCCAGCAGCTTGTTTGGGGAGCTGTTTTTT
CDR3: CASSLFGELFF

D: NA
V: TRBV5-1
J: TRBJ1-4
size: NA
DNA: TGCGCCAGCAGCTTGCGGGACACCTTGGGAGAAAAACTGTTTTTT
CDR3: CASSLRDTLGEKLFF

D: TRBD1
V: TRBV28
J: TRBJ1-4
size: NA
DNA: TGTGCCAGCAGTTTCGAAGACAGACAGGGGGTGGCTGAAAAACTGTTTTTT
CDR3: CASSFEDRQGVAEKLFF